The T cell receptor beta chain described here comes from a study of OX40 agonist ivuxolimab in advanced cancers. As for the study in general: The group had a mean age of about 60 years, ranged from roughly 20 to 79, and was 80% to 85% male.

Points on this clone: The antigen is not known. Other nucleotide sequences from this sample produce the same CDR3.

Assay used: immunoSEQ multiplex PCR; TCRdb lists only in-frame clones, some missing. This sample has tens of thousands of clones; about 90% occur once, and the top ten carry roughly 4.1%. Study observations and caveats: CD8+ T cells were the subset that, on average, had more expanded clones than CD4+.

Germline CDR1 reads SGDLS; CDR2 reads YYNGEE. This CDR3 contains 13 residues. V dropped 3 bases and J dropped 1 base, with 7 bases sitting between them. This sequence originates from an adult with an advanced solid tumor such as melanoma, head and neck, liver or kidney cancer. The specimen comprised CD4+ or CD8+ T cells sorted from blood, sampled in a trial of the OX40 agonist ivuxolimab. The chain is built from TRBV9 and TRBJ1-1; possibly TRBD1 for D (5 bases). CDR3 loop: CASSAGQNTEAFF. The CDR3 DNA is TGTGCCAGCAGCGCAGGACAGAACACTGAAGCTTTCTTT. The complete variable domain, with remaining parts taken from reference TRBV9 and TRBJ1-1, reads DSGVTQTPKHLITATGQRVTLRCSPRSGDLSVYWYQQSLDQGLQFLIQYYNGEERAKGNILERFSAQQFPDLHSELNLSSLELGDSALYFCASSAGQNTEAFFGQGTRLTVV.